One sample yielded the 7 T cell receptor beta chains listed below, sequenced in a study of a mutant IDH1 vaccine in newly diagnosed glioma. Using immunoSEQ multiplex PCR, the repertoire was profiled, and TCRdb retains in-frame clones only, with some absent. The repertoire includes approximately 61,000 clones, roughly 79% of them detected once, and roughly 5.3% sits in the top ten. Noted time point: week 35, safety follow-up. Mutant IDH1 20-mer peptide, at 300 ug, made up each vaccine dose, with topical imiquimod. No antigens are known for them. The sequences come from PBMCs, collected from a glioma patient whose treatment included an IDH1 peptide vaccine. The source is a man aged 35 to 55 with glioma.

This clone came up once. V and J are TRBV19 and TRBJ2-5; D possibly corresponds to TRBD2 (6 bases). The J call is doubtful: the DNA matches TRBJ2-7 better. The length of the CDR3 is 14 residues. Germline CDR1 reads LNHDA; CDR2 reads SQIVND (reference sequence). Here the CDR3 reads CASSDGGTPYEQYF. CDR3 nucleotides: TGTGCCAGTAGTGATGGCGGGACTCCCTACGAGCAGTACTTC.

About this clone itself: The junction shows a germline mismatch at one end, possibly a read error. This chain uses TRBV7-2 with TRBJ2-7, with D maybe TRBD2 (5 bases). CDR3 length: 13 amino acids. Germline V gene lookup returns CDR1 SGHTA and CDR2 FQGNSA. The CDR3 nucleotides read TGTGCCAGCAGCGCGGGTTACGGGCAGGTTCACTCCTTC. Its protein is CASSAGYGQVHSF.

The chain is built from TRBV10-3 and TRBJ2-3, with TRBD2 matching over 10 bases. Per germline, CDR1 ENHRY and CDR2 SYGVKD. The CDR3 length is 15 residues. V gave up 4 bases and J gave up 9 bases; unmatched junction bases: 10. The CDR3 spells CAISVAGGLRWTQYF. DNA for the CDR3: TGTGCCATCAGTGTAGCGGGGGGCCTCCGGTGGACGCAGTATTTT.

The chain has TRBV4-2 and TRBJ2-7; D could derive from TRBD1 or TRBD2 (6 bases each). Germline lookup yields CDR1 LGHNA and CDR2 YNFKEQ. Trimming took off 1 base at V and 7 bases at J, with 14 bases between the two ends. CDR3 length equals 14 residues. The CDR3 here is CASSQAGDGSEQYF. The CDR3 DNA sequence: TGTGCCAGCAGCCAAGCAGGGGACGGGAGTGAGCAGTACTTC.

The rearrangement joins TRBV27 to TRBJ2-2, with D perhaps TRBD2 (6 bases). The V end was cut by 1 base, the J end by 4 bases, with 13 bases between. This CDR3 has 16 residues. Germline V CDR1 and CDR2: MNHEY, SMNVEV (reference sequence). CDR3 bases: TGTGCCAGCAGTTTATGGAGGGCAGTCACCACCGGGGAGCTGTTTTTT. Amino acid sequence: CASSLWRAVTTGELFF.

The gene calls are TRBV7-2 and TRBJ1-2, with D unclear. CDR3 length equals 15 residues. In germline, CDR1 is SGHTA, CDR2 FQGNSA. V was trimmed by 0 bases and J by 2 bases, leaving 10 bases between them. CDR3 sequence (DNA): TGTGCCAGCAGCTTAGCGAGGTTGGGGAACTATGGCTACACCTTC. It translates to CASSLARLGNYGYTF.

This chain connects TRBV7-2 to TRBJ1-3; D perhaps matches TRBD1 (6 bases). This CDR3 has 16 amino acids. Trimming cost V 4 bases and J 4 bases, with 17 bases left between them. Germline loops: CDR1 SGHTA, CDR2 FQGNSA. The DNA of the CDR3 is TGTGCCAGCAGCTGGGGGGGCCAGGTCGGAGGAAACACCATATATTTT. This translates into CASSWGGQVGGNTIYF.